A single sample is the source of the 22 T cell receptor beta chains below, sequenced in a study of T cell changes during pregnancy in multiple sclerosis. Profiling relied on immunoSEQ multiplex PCR, and the TCRdb table lists in-frame clones only, not all of them. The data hold about 59,000 clones, with 80% to 95% observed a single time. This specimen consisted of CD4+ T cells from peripheral blood mononuclear cells, obtained before pregnancy. All receptors derive from a female donor with multiple sclerosis, enrolled in a pregnancy study.

V is TRBV21-1 and J is TRBJ2-1; the D call in the table, TRBD1, was not verified against the DNA. TRBV21-1 is a listed pseudogene. The CDR3 has 19 residues. CDR3 DNA sequence: TGTGCCAGCACCTCTCAGGGAGACAGGGGATTTTATCCCTACAATGAGCAGTTCTTC. Translated: CASTSQGDRGFYPYNEQFF.

The chain links TRBV2 to TRBJ2-2, with 7 bases aligning to TRBD1. The V and J ends lost 1 base and 10 bases, in that order; junction bases with no gene match: 12. The CDR3 length is 16 residues. Per the germline V gene, CDR1 is SNHLY and CDR2 is FYNNEI. This chain's CDR3 is CASSEDRMTGLVELFF. Here the CDR3 DNA reads TGTGCCAGCAGTGAAGACCGTATGACAGGGCTTGTGGAGCTGTTTTTT.

V is TRBV19 and J is TRBJ2-2; tentatively, D is TRBD2 (6 bases). V was trimmed by 6 bases and J by 3 bases, leaving 11 bases between them. CDR3 length: 14 residues. Germline V CDR1 and CDR2: LNHDA, SQIVND (reference sequence). As DNA, the CDR3 is TGTGCCAGTAGACCACTAGCAGACACCGGGGAGCTGTTTTTT. Amino acids: CASRPLADTGELFF.

The chain recombines TRBV19 with TRBJ1-5; possible D gene TRBD1, 6 bases. The CDR3 loop spans 19 amino acids. Per the germline V gene, CDR1 is LNHDA and CDR2 is SQIVND (reference sequence). V was trimmed by 3 bases and J by 3 bases, leaving 24 bases between them. The CDR3 spells CASSILGEGWQGHNQPQHF. CDR3 nucleotide sequence: TGTGCCAGTAGTATTTTAGGGGAGGGCTGGCAGGGACACAATCAGCCCCAGCATTTT.

This chain uses TRBV7-2 with TRBJ2-7, with 11 bases that match TRBD1. This CDR3 is 18 amino acids long. Germline trimming cut 3 bases from V and 4 bases from J; bases unmatched to any gene: 14. Germline V gene sequence: CDR1 SGHTA, CDR2 FQGNSA. The CDR3 bases are TGTGCCAGCAGCTTCCAGGACAGGGGGCGAGGGTTTAGATACGAGCAGTACTTC. Amino acid sequence: CASSFQDRGRGFRYEQYF.

This chain links TRBV7-9 with TRBJ2-7, with 8 nucleotides matching TRBD2. CDR3 size: 14 residues. The V and J ends lost 5 bases and 6 bases, in that order; junction bases with no gene match: 9. Germline-derived CDR1 and CDR2 are SEHNR and FQNEAQ (reference sequence). In DNA form, the CDR3 reads TGTGCCAGCAGCCCTCCTGGACTAGCTGCCGAGCAGTACTTC. Protein: CASSPPGLAAEQYF.

CDR3 DNA: TGTGCTAGTGGACTCAACAGGGGCTACGAGCAGTACTTC. Its protein product is CASGLNRGYEQYF. J is TRBJ2-7 and V is TRBV12-5, with TRBD1 matching over 7 bases. Germline values: CDR1 LGHNT, CDR2 FRNRAP. Trimming at V came to 6 bases and at J to 3 bases, leaving 5 bases not matched to a gene. The CDR3 consists of 13 residues.

The rearrangement joins TRBV2 to TRBJ1-2, with no clear D. This CDR3 contains 16 residues. The V end lost 7 bases, the J end lost 2 bases, and 20 bases lay between the germline ends. Germline V gene data show CDR1 as SNHLY and CDR2 as FYNNEI. CDR3 coding DNA: TGTGCCAGCACTCTCTTCCTGGCCTCGGGGAACTATGGCTACACCTTC. It specifies CASTLFLASGNYGYTF. Supplemented by reference TRBV2 and TRBJ1-2, the full variable domain reads EPEVTQTPSHQVTQMGQEVILRCVPISNHLYFYWYRQILGQKVEFLVSFYNNEISEKSEIFDDQFSVERPDGSNFTLKIRSTKLEDSAMYFCASTLFLASGNYGYTFGSGTRLTVV.

The gene calls are TRBV7-6 and TRBJ2-3; tentative D call: TRBD1 (6 bases). This CDR3 has 15 amino acids. Germline-derived CDR1 and CDR2 are SGHVS and FNYEAQ. V shed 5 bases and J shed 0 bases, with 12 bases lying between them. In DNA form, the CDR3 reads TGTGCCAGCAGCCCAAACAGGGCTAGCACAGATACGCAGTATTTT. This codes for CASSPNRASTDTQYF.

This rearrangement joins TRBV25-1 to TRBJ1-1, with a weak D call TRBD1 (5 bases). Germline CDR1 is MGHDK and CDR2 is SYGVNS. CDR3 length: 16 residues. V gave up 0 bases and J gave up 1 base, with 12 bases separating them. The CDR3: CASSEYKDIQNTEAFF. DNA for the CDR3: TGTGCCAGCAGTGAATATAAGGACATCCAGAACACTGAAGCTTTCTTT.

The chain employs TRBV7-9 and TRBJ2-1; 11 bases match TRBD2. Germline CDR1 and CDR2: SEHNR and FQNEAQ (reference sequence). The CDR3 totals 14 residues. Trimming took 4 bases from V and 5 from J; bases not matched to a gene: 1. CDR3 in DNA: TGTGCCAGCAGCTGGGGACTAGCGGACAATGAGCAGTTCTTC. Translated: CASSWGLADNEQFF.

The genes are TRBV19 and TRBJ2-7; 8 bases fit TRBD2. Germline CDR1 is LNHDA and CDR2 is SQIVND (reference sequence). This CDR3 contains 18 residues. Trimming took 5 bases from V and 2 from J; bases not matched to a gene: 17. CDR3: CASSPGTRKYDRAYEQYF. The CDR3 coding sequence is TGTGCCAGTAGTCCCGGGACTAGAAAATACGACCGGGCCTACGAGCAGTACTTC.

J is TRBJ2-5 and V is TRBV18; unclear D gene. CDR1 is KGHSH and CDR2 is LQKENI in the germline V gene. The V gene lost 3 bases and the J gene lost 5 bases, with 16 bases spanning the gap. This CDR3 comprises 15 residues. The CDR3 loop reads CASSPAGSVSETQYF. The CDR3 DNA reads as TGTGCCAGCTCACCGGCAGGATCCGTGAGTGAGACCCAGTACTTC.

The rearrangement uses TRBV28 and TRBJ1-1, with D hard to call. The CDR3 sequence is 14 residues long. The germline V gene encodes CDR1 MDHEN and CDR2 SYDVKM. The ends were cut back, 10 bases at V and 0 bases at J, with 15 bases in the middle. The CDR3 reads CATFVGTMNTEAFF. CDR3 bases: TGTGCCACCTTCGTTGGCACTATGAACACTGAAGCTTTCTTT.

The gene calls are TRBV6-4 and TRBJ2-1; 10 bases agree with TRBD2. The CDR3 runs 15 residues. After removal of 5 bases from V and 3 bases from J, the junction contained 4 bases not matched to a gene. Germline V gene sequence: CDR1 MRHNA, CDR2 SNTAGT. The CDR3 region has the DNA TGTGCCAGCAGTCCGGGACTAGCGAACTACAATGAGCAGTTCTTC. Translated, it gives CASSPGLANYNEQFF.

Only one count was recorded for this clone. The chain carries TRBV5-6 and TRBJ1-2; D remains unclear. The CDR3 consists of 14 residues. Trimming removed 0 bases from V and 1 base from J, with 7 bases in between. The V gene's germline CDR1 is SGHDT and CDR2 YYEEEE. CDR3 DNA: TGTGCCAGCAGCTTGGCACAGCTTAACTATGGCTACACCTTC. The encoded protein is CASSLAQLNYGYTF.

This clone came up once. The chain joins TRBV7-3 to TRBJ2-1; 10 nucleotides match TRBD2. The CDR3 loop spans 16 amino acids. With 5 bases clipped from V and 3 bases from J, the junction kept 7 bases outside the gene matches. Germline V gene lookup returns CDR1 SGHTA and CDR2 FQGTGA. CDR3 sequence reads: CASSASGTSVYNEQFF. CDR3 nucleotide sequence: TGTGCCAGCAGCGCTTCCGGGACTAGCGTCTACAATGAGCAGTTCTTC.

This clone has just one count. The V gene is TRBV7-2, the J gene TRBJ1-1, with a tentative D call TRBD1 (5 bases). The CDR3 spans 13 residues. Germline lookup yields CDR1 SGHTA and CDR2 FQGNSA. Trimming stripped 9 bases from V and 1 base from J, with 12 bases between. CDR3 loop: CASNLGGNTEAFF. The CDR3 DNA is TGTGCCAGTAACCTCGGGGGGAACACTGAAGCTTTCTTT.

The V call is TRBV18, the J call TRBJ1-2, with D tentatively TRBD1 (5 bases). V lost 0 bases and J 8 bases, leaving 13 bases between the germline ends. CDR3 length: 14 amino acids. CDR1 KGHSH and CDR2 LQKENI come from the germline V gene. The CDR3 sequence is CASSPPLQGRGYTF. CDR3 in DNA: TGTGCCAGCTCACCACCGCTTCAGGGCCGAGGCTACACCTTC.

The V call is TRBV29-1, the J call TRBJ2-2, with 10 positions matching TRBD2. Looked up from germline, CDR1 is SQVTM and CDR2 is ANQGSEA. V shed 3 bases and J 6 bases; nucleotides not matched to a gene: 7. The CDR3 covers 15 residues. The CDR3 DNA sequence: TGCAGCGTTGATCTAGCGGGAGAAGGGGCCGGGGAGCTGTTTTTT. Amino acid sequence: CSVDLAGEGAGELFF.

The rearrangement links TRBV27 to TRBJ1-5; 8 bases align to TRBD1. The junction had 5 bases not matched to a gene; V was cut back by 3 bases and J by 4 bases. This CDR3 region has 15 residues. Per germline, CDR1 MNHEY and CDR2 SMNVEV (reference sequence). CDR3 coding DNA: TGTGCCAGCAGTTTTCAGGGGGCGAGGAATCAGCCCCAGCATTTT. It yields the protein CASSFQGARNQPQHF.

The chain combines TRBV2 with TRBJ1-2, with 8 bases aligning to TRBD1. This CDR3 comprises 13 residues. Unmatched junction bases numbered 0, after V lost 2 bases and J lost 4 bases. Germline V CDR1 and CDR2: SNHLY, FYNNEI. In DNA form, the CDR3 reads TGTGCCAGCAGTGAACAGGGGGCCTATGGCTACACCTTC. It codes for CASSEQGAYGYTF.